A selection of T cell receptor beta chains follows, all from one sample in a study of response to subunit inactivated influenza vaccine. TCRdb itself ran the RT-PCR reads through MiXCR, one entry per CDR3 protein. Among under 500,000 distinct CDR3 sequences listed, about 10% were seen once. Here the sequenced sample was PBMCs from blood, taken 40 to 50 days after vaccination. The receptors shown here come from a man aged 50 to 59 who received an inactivated influenza vaccine. CDR3s include the opening cysteine and the closing phenylalanine or tryptophan. Each record gives: V gene, J gene, CDR3 length, D gene, clone size, CDR3 protein, CDR3 DNA. A D gene is named only where the DNA matches it firmly. For some rows the clone size is stated as once, few or many, or as a class when expanded; others skip it.

TRBV11-2,TRBJ2-3,16,TRBD2,many,CASSPGTSGGTDTQYF,TGTGCCAGCAGCCCTGGGACTAGCGGGGGCACAGATACGCAGTATTTT
TRBV5-1,TRBJ2-7,14,.,.,CASSLADSGYEQYF,TGCGCCAGCAGCTTGGCTGATAGCGGTTACGAGCAGTACTTC
TRBV2,TRBJ2-5,13,.,few,CASKQQGEETQYF,TGTGCCAGCAAACAACAAGGGGAAGAGACCCAGTACTTC
TRBV29-1,TRBJ2-7,14,TRBD1,few,CSVKRTGAQYEQYF,TGCAGCGTCAAAAGGACAGGGGCTCAGTACGAGCAGTACTTC
TRBV6-2/TRBV6-3,TRBJ2-7,13,.,few,CASSSGTWYEQYF,TGTGCCAGCAGTTCCGGGACTTGGTACGAGCAGTACTTC
TRBV12-3/TRBV12-4,TRBJ2-5,15,.,few,CASSLFLVDREAQYF,TGTGCCAGCAGTTTGTTCCTAGTTGATAGAGAGGCCCAGTACTTC
TRBV29-1,TRBJ2-1,14,TRBD2,many,CSVDGGSSYNEQFF,TGCAGCGTTGATGGCGGGAGCTCCTACAATGAGCAGTTCTTC
TRBV19,TRBJ1-5,15,.,.,CASSGPGQGNQPQHF,TGTGCCAGTAGTGGCCCGGGGCAGGGCAATCAGCCGCAGCATTTT
TRBV6-2/TRBV6-3,TRBJ2-1,15,.,few,CASSSRDNSYNEQFF,TGTGCCAGCAGCTCCCGGGACAACTCCTACAATGAGCAGTTCTTC
TRBV9,TRBJ2-2,14,TRBD2,many,CASSVGLDGGELFF,TGTGCCAGCAGCGTTGGACTAGACGGCGGGGAGCTGTTTTTT
TRBV25-1,TRBJ1-1,15,.,many,CASSEVGPQNTEAFF,TGTGCCAGCAGTGAAGTGGGACCGCAGAACACTGAAGCTTTCTTT
TRBV5-1,TRBJ2-5,15,TRBD1,.,CASSLGQGRRETQYF,TGCGCCAGCAGCTTGGGACAGGGGCGTCGAGAGACCCAGTACTTC
TRBV29-1,TRBJ2-1,14,.,few,CSAPRGADYNEQFF,TGCAGCGCCCCCCGGGGGGCGGACTACAATGAGCAGTTCTTC
TRBV5-1,TRBJ2-7,18,.,few,CASSLGVGGGESSYEQYF,TGCGCCAGCAGCTTGGGGGTCGGTGGAGGGGAGAGCTCCTACGAGCAGTACTTC
TRBV27,TRBJ2-1,13,.,many,CASSSGSSPTRFF,TGTGCCAGCAGTTCCGGTTCTTCCCCCACACGATTCTTC
TRBV3-1,TRBJ1-6,17,.,few,CASSRDGVVAYNSPLHF,TGTGCCAGCAGCCGCGATGGGGTGGTGGCCTATAATTCACCCCTCCACTTT
TRBV5-1,TRBJ2-1,15,.,.,CASSLVAERYNEQFF,TGCGCCAGCAGCTTGGTCGCGGAAAGATACAATGAGCAGTTCTTC
TRBV20-1,TRBJ2-4,13,.,few,CSARGLARNIQYF,TGCAGTGCCCGGGGACTCGCTCGGAACATTCAGTACTTC
TRBV20-1,TRBJ1-5,13,.,few,CSASRTGNQPQHF,TGCAGTGCCTCCAGAACAGGGAATCAGCCCCAGCATTTT
TRBV7-8,TRBJ2-2,13,.,many,CASSAANTGELFF,TGTGCCAGCAGCGCGGCGAACACCGGGGAGCTGTTTTTT
TRBV4-3,TRBJ2-7,16,TRBD2,many,CASSPGLAGGTYEQYF,TGCGCCAGCAGCCCAGGACTAGCGGGAGGAACCTACGAGCAGTACTTC
TRBV7-2,TRBJ2-6,15,.,few,CASSLALGPTPVLTF,TGTGCCAGCAGCTTAGCGTTGGGGCCGACACCCGTCCTGACTTTC
TRBV7-9,TRBJ1-5,14,.,many,CASSLEGGNQPQHF,TGTGCCAGCAGCTTAGAGGGAGGCAATCAGCCCCAGCATTTT
TRBV12-3/TRBV12-4,TRBJ1-1,12,.,.,CASSFPASLAFF,TGTGCCAGCAGTTTCCCGGCGAGTTTAGCTTTCTTT
TRBV20-1,TRBJ2-7,17,TRBD2,.,CSAPNRLAGGLSYEQYF,TGCAGTGCGCCGAACAGACTAGCGGGAGGCCTCTCCTACGAGCAGTACTTC
TRBV29-1,TRBJ2-5,12,TRBD1,few,CSVVYRGETQYF,TGCAGCGTTGTGTACAGGGGTGAGACCCAGTACTTC
TRBV7-9,TRBJ2-1,15,TRBD2,many,CASSLVAGGPLVQFF,TGTGCCAGCAGCTTAGTAGCGGGAGGGCCTTTGGTGCAGTTCTTC
TRBV29-1,TRBJ2-7,15,TRBD2,.,CSVEGRSGSTYEQYF,TGCAGCGTTGAAGGTAGAAGCGGGAGTACCTACGAGCAGTACTTC
TRBV7-2,TRBJ2-1,14,TRBD2,few,CASSFASGFYEQFF,TGTGCCAGCAGCTTCGCTAGCGGGTTCTATGAGCAGTTCTTC
TRBV28,TRBJ2-3,16,.,few,CASTLGAESSTDTQYF,TGTGCCAGCACCCTGGGGGCAGAGTCTAGCACAGATACGCAGTATTTT
TRBV15,TRBJ1-2,15,.,many,CATSRAISTGYGYTF,TGTGCCACCAGCAGAGCCATCTCCACAGGCTATGGCTACACCTTC
TRBV7-2,TRBJ2-5,13,.,many,CASSLGTAETQYF,TGTGCCAGCAGCTTAGGGACAGCTGAGACCCAGTACTTC
TRBV5-1,TRBJ2-7,15,.,few,CASSLDTVGLREQYF,TGCGCCAGCAGCTTGGACACAGTAGGCCTGCGCGAGCAGTACTTC
TRBV12-3/TRBV12-4,TRBJ1-2,14,.,many,CASSLARYNYGYTF,TGTGCCAGCAGTTTAGCCCGCTATAACTATGGCTACACCTTC
TRBV2,TRBJ1-2,14,.,few,CASSEDSANYGYTF,TGTGCCAGCAGTGAGGACAGTGCTAACTATGGCTACACCTTC
TRBV3-1,TRBJ2-7,14,.,.,CASSLSSSGGEQYF,TGTGCCAGCAGCCTCAGTTCGTCCGGGGGCGAGCAGTACTTC
TRBV6-2/TRBV6-3,TRBJ1-5,13,TRBD1,.,CATGTGGSQPQHF,TGTGCCACCGGGACAGGGGGCAGTCAGCCCCAGCATTTT
TRBV12-3/TRBV12-4,TRBJ2-1,14,.,.,CASRSAGLSNEQFF,TGTGCCAGCAGGTCCGCGGGATTAAGCAATGAGCAGTTCTTC
TRBV9,TRBJ2-3,13,.,.,CASSATVTDTQYF,TGTGCCAGCAGCGCGACAGTCACAGATACGCAGTATTTT
TRBV5-1,TRBJ2-7,16,.,few,CASSLNGLQGQDEQYF,TGCGCCAGCAGCTTAAACGGGCTCCAGGGGCAGGACGAGCAGTACTTC
TRBV28,TRBJ2-7,11,.,few,CASEGLEEQYF,TGTGCCAGCGAGGGTTTAGAGGAGCAGTACTTC
TRBV11-1,TRBJ2-3,14,.,.,CASSSVGSTDTQYF,TGTGCCAGCAGCTCGGTAGGCAGCACAGATACGCAGTATTTT
TRBV12-3/TRBV12-4,TRBJ2-5,12,TRBD1,few,CASRDSQETQYF,TGTGCCAGCCGGGACAGCCAAGAGACCCAGTACTTC
TRBV7-6,TRBJ2-1,15,TRBD2,.,CASSSIAGGPNEQFF,TGTGCCAGCAGCTCAATAGCGGGAGGGCCTAATGAGCAGTTCTTC
TRBV27,TRBJ2-3,19,TRBD2,few,CASSLRAWSSGGATDTQYF,TGTGCCAGCAGTTTAAGAGCTTGGTCTAGCGGGGGGGCTACAGATACGCAGTATTTT
TRBV10-3,TRBJ2-2,14,.,few,CAISGGQNTGELFF,TGTGCCATCAGTGGGGGACAGAACACCGGGGAGCTGTTTTTT
TRBV7-9,TRBJ2-5,16,TRBD2,few,CASSLVGLAGGETQYF,TGTGCCAGCAGCTTAGTCGGTCTAGCGGGAGGTGAGACCCAGTACTTC
TRBV25-1,TRBJ2-5,15,TRBD2,.,CASSELAGMGETQYF,TGTGCCAGCAGTGAACTAGCGGGAATGGGAGAGACCCAGTACTTC
TRBV29-1,TRBJ1-1,13,.,many,CSVSGRLNTEAFF,TGCAGCGTTTCCGGACGGCTGAACACTGAAGCTTTCTTT
TRBV27,TRBJ2-7,15,TRBD1,few,CASRGFGTGINEQYF,TGTGCCAGCAGAGGATTTGGGACAGGGATCAACGAGCAGTACTTC
TRBV11-2,TRBJ2-3,19,TRBD2,.,CASRGLAGGLYHSTDTQYF,TGTGCCAGCAGGGGACTAGCGGGAGGGTTATACCATAGCACAGATACGCAGTATTTT
TRBV15,TRBJ2-7,14,.,many,CATSRPPGSDEQYF,TGTGCCACCAGTCGACCGCCGGGATCCGACGAGCAGTACTTC
TRBV12-3/TRBV12-4,TRBJ2-1,12,.,many,CASSLTYNEQFF,TGTGCCAGCAGCCTAACCTACAATGAGCAGTTCTTC
TRBV5-1,TRBJ2-2,19,.,many,CASSSPGLRITSNTGELFF,TGCGCCAGCAGCTCCCCGGGACTGAGGATTACCTCGAACACCGGGGAGCTGTTTTTT
TRBV12-3/TRBV12-4,TRBJ2-5,13,.,many,CASSSGSRKTQYF,TGTGCCAGCAGTTCGGGCAGCCGGAAGACCCAGTACTTC
TRBV20-1,TRBJ1-6,14,.,many,CSAMTMGGNSPLHF,TGCAGTGCTATGACCATGGGGGGCAATTCACCCCTCCACTTT